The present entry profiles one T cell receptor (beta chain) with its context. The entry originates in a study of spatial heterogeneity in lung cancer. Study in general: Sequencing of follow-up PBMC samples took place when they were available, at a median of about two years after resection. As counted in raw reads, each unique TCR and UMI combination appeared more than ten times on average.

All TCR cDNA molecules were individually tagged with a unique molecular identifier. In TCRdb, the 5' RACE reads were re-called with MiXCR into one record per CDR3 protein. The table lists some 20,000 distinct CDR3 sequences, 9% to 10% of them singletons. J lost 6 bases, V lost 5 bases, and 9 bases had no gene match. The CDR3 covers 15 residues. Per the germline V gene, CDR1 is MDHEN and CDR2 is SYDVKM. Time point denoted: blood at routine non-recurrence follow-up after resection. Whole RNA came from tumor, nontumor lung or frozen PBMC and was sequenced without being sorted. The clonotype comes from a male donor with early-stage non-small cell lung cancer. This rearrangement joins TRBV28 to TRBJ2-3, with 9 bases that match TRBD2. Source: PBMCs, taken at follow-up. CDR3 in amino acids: CASSESGTSYDTQYF. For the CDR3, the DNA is TGTGCCAGCAGTGAATCCGGGACTAGCTACGATACGCAGTATTTT.